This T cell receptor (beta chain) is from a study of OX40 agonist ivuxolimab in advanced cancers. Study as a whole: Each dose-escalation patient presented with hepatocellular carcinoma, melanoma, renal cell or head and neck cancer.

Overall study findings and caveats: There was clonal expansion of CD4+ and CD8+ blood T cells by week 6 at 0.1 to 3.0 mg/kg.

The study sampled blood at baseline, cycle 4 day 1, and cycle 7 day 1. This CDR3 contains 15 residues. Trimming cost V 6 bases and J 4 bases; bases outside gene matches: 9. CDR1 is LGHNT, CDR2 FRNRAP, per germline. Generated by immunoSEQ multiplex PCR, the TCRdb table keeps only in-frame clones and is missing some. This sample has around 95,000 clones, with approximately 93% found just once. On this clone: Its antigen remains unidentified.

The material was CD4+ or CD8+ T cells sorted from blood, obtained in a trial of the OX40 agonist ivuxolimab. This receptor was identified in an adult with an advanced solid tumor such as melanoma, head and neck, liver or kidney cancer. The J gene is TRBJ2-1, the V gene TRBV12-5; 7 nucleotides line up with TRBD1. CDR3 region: CASGGLGGYYNEQFF. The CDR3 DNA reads TGTGCTAGTGGGGGTTTAGGGGGCTATTACAATGAGCAGTTCTTC.